This TCR beta chain derives from a study of T cell repertoires in cytomegalovirus infection. TCRdb re-called the reads through MiXCR, storing one row per CDR3 protein. Of 310,000 or so distinct CDR3 sequences in the sample, around 9.1% are singletons; the top ten hold around 2.5%. Ten or more counts support this clonotype. Germline loops: CDR1 LNHDA, CDR2 SQIVND (reference sequence). The CDR3 extends over 15 amino acids. Trimming removed 7 bases from V and 0 bases from J, with 13 bases in between. Sequenced input: PBMCs. The rearrangement uses TRBV19 and TRBJ2-1, with D unclear. The clonotype comes from a human donor in good health (CMV status not recorded). Some clones in this sample may be carry-over from other donors' samples. CDR3 coding DNA: TGTGCCAGTAACCCACTCGGCGGCTCCTACAATGAGCAGTTCTTC. It codes for CASNPLGGSYNEQFF.